The entry below gives a single T cell receptor beta chain sequence along with its context. These data originate in a study of blood T cell repertoires in COVID-19. About the study: Donors in the United States, Italy and Spain gave samples during acute or convalescent COVID-19. PBMCs, B-cell-depleted T cells, or T cells were the source of the cDNA or gDNA that made up the material.

Authors' data handling: How many nucleated cells were present was estimated from reference gene primer amplification. Clones were sequenced by immunoSEQ multiplex PCR, and TCRdb holds only the in-frame ones, with some missing. The V and J calls and clone size are taken from that table; D and trimming were inferred from the DNA. Seen here are about 110,000 clones, under 85% observed once, and the top ten hold more than 13%. With V trimmed by 5 bases and J by 4 bases, 9 bases remained unmatched. Germline values: CDR1 SEHNR, CDR2 FQNEAQ (reference sequence). The CDR3 consists of 15 residues. This clonotype was sampled from a woman aged 55-75 years with acute or convalescent COVID-19. The chain uses TRBV7-9 and TRBJ1-2; 8 bases line up with TRBD1. Sequences were obtained from peripheral blood. The CDR3 here is CASSTDRGKLYGYTF. The CDR3, as DNA: TGTGCCAGCAGCACCGACAGGGGAAAGCTCTATGGCTACACCTTC.